This section outlines one T cell receptor (beta chain) sequence together with its context. Its antigen is undetermined. A read error may be the cause here, since a much bigger clone is one base away. It is likely a read error, because the conserved phenylalanine at the end of the CDR3 is missing. The data were obtained in a study of T-cell reconstitution after alpha-beta-depleted transplantation in children. General observations from the study: The main origin of T-cell counts and diversity one year after transplant was newly produced T cells. Several hundred expanded graft clones reportedly supplied alpha-beta T cells about two months after transplant.

TCRbeta library construction was performed incorporating unique molecular identifiers. In TCRdb, the PCR reads were re-called with MiXCR into one record per CDR3 protein. The table includes 250,000 to 300,000 distinct CDR3 sequences, about 9.5% detected once. V lost 6 bases to trimming and J lost 6 bases; unmatched junction nucleotides: 5. In germline, CDR1 is DFQATT, CDR2 SNEGSKA (reference sequence). The CDR3 length is 13 residues. The chain couples TRBV20-1 to TRBJ2-1; 10 nucleotides agree with TRBD1. The receptor was derived from a boy in the first two years of life with acute myeloid leukemia, due to receive a stem cell transplant. Sequencing used PBMCs, obtained before TCRalphabeta/CD19-depleted stem cell transplant. The CDR3 bases are TGCAGTGCCTACGGGACAGGGGTCAATGAGCAGTTCGTC. Its protein is CSAYGTGVNEQFV.